The rows below give T cell receptor beta chains drawn from one sample of a study of PD-L1 blockade in urothelial cancer. Sequencing used immunoSEQ multiplex PCR; TCRdb keeps in-frame clones, though not all of them. The repertoire holds about 100,000 clones, with roughly nine tenths as singletons. Sequenced material: PBMCs, taken around atezolizumab (anti-PD-L1) treatment. These receptor sequences come from a woman older than 75 with urothelial cancer. CDR3s include the opening cysteine and the closing phenylalanine or tryptophan. The order of the fields is D gene, J gene, clone size, V gene, CDR3 DNA, CDR3 protein. D genes are given only for firm matches. Rows give clone size only sometimes, using once, few, many, or a class for an expanded clone.

TRBD2	TRBJ2-2	.	TRBV10-1	TGCGCCAGCAGTCAGGGACTAGCGAGGACCGGGGAGCTGTTTTTT	CASSQGLARTGELFF
TRBD1	TRBJ1-2	.	TRBV28	TGTGCCAGCAGTTCCTCACACCAAGGGACAGTCTATGGCTACACCTTC	CASSSSHQGTVYGYTF
TRBD1	TRBJ1-2	.	TRBV10-3	TGTGCCATCAGGAACGTAACAGGGGGAAGCGTAGGTGGCTACACCTTC	CAIRNVTGGSVGGYTF
TRBD2	TRBJ2-2	.	TRBV9	TGTGCCAGCAGCGTCCTAGCGGGAGGGACCGGGGAGCTGTTTTTT	CASSVLAGGTGELFF
.	TRBJ2-4	.	TRBV19	TGTGCCAGTAGTACCGGGACTTCTCTAGGTGGCAAAAACATTCAGTACTTC	CASSTGTSLGGKNIQYF
.	TRBJ2-7	.	TRBV6-1	TGTGCCAGCAGTGAACCGGGACTGCCCGAGCAGTACTTC	CASSEPGLPEQYF
.	TRBJ2-7	.	TRBV30	TGTGCCTGGAGCTTGGGACACCTGGGCCCCGAGCAGTACTTC	CAWSLGHLGPEQYF
TRBD2	TRBJ2-1	.	TRBV14	TGTGCCAGCAGCTCCCCTGGGACTAGCGGTTACAATGAGCAGTTCTTC	CASSSPGTSGYNEQFF
TRBD1	TRBJ2-7	.	TRBV2	TGTGCCAGCAACACGGACAGGGGCTACGAGCAGTACTTC	CASNTDRGYEQYF
TRBD2	TRBJ2-3	.	TRBV5-1	TGCGCCAGCAGCTTTGCTGCTAGCGGGGGCACAGATACACAGTATTTT	CASSFAASGGTDTQYF
.	TRBJ1-5	once	TRBV6-6	TGTGCCAGCAGTTACTTATACAGGGAACCCAATCAGCCCCAGCATTTT	CASSYLYREPNQPQHF
.	TRBJ1-2	.	TRBV6-4	TGTGCCAGCAGTGACTCGGCGGGCGGCAAAGGCTACACCTTC	CASSDSAGGKGYTF
.	TRBJ1-1	.	TRBV6-5	TGTGCCAGCAGTTACTCAAGCTACACTGAAGCTTTCTTT	CASSYSSYTEAFF
.	TRBJ2-1	.	TRBV7-8	TGTGCCAGCAGCCCCATGGACCTCCCGGGAGAGGAGCAGTTCTTC	CASSPMDLPGEEQFF
.	TRBJ2-7	.	TRBV6-5	TGTGCCAGCAGCGCTCTAGGTTACGAGCAGTACTTC	CASSALGYEQYF
.	TRBJ2-2	.	TRBV7-2	TGTGCCAGCAGCTTAGGTCTGGGACAAAGGTTCGCCGGGGAGCTGTTTTTT	CASSLGLGQRFAGELFF
TRBD2	TRBJ2-2	.	TRBV15	TGTGCCACCAGCAGGAAACTAGCGGGAGGGAACACCGGGGAGCTGTTTTTT	CATSRKLAGGNTGELFF
TRBD2	TRBJ2-7	.	TRBV28	TGTGCCAGCAGTTCCCTAGCGGACGAGCAGTACTTC	CASSSLADEQYF
.	TRBJ2-4	few	TRBV19	TGTGCCAGTAGTGCCGCCGTCGAGGCCATTCAGTACTTC	CASSAAVEAIQYF
TRBD2	TRBJ2-7	.	TRBV30	TGTGCCTGGAGTCACGCTAGCGGGAGAGACGAGCAGTACTTC	CAWSHASGRDEQYF
.	TRBJ1-5	.	TRBV30	TGTGCCTGGAGTGTAAGTTTGGCTTATCAGCCCCAGCATTTT	CAWSVSLAYQPQHF
TRBD2	TRBJ2-1	.	TRBV2	TGTGCCAGCAGTAGAGCGGGAGGAAGCTACAATGAGCAGTTCTTC	CASSRAGGSYNEQFF
TRBD1	TRBJ2-7	.	TRBV5-4	TGTGCCAGCAGCTTACAGGGGGCGGAGTGGAACGAGCAGTACTTC	CASSLQGAEWNEQYF
TRBD1	TRBJ2-1	once	TRBV9	TGTGCCAGCAGCTCATCGCCCGGGACAGGGGACGAGCAGTTCTTC	CASSSSPGTGDEQFF
.	TRBJ2-7	.	TRBV10-1	TGCGCCAGCAGTGGGGGAGGCACCTCCTACGAGCAGTACTTC	CASSGGGTSYEQYF
TRBD1	TRBJ2-5	.	TRBV7-8	TGTGCCAGCAGCTTTGGGGTTTGGTGGACAGGGGATGAGACCCAGTACTTC	CASSFGVWWTGDETQYF
.	TRBJ1-5	.	TRBV4-1	TGCGCCAGCAGCCAACGTCTCAGGTCGGATCAGCCCCAGCATTTT	CASSQRLRSDQPQHF
.	TRBJ2-3	.	TRBV7-9	TGTGCCAGCGACAGTCGGCAGGGGATTACAGATACGCAGTATTTT	CASDSRQGITDTQYF
TRBD2	TRBJ2-1	once	TRBV7-7	TGTGCCAGCAGCGCGTTAGCGGGAGCCCGTGAGCAGTTCTTC	CASSALAGAREQFF
TRBD2	TRBJ2-1	once	TRBV10-3	TGTGCCATCATGTCCGGGACTAGCGAATACAATGAGCAGTTCTTC	CAIMSGTSEYNEQFF
TRBD1	TRBJ2-1	.	TRBV5-6	TGTGCCAGCAGCCCTACGACAGGGATCTACAATGAGCAGTTCTTC	CASSPTTGIYNEQFF